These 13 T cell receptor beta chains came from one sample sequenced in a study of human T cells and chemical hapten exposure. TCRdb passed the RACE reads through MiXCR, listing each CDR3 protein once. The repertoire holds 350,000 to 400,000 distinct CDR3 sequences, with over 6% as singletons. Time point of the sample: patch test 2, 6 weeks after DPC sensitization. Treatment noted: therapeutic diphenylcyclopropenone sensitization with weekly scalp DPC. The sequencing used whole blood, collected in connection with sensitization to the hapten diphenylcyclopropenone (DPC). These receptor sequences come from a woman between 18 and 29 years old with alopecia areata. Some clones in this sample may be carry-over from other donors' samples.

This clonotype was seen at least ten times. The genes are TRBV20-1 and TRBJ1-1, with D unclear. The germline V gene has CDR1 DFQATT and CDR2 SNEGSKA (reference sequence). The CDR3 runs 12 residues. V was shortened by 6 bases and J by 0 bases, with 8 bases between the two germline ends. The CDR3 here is CSAVHLNTEAFF. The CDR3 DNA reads TGCAGTGCCGTACACCTGAACACTGAAGCTTTCTTT.

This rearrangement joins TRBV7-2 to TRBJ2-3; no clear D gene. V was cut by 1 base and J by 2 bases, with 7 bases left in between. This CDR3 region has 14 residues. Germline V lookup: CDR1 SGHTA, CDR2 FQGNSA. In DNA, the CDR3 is TGTGCCAGCAGCTTAGGTGTATCCACAGATACGCAGTATTTT. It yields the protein CASSLGVSTDTQYF.

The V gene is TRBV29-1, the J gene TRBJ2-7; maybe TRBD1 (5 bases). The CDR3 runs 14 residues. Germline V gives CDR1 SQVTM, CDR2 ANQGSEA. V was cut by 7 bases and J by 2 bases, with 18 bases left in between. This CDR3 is CSATLVQAPYEQYF. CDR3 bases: TGCAGCGCGACTTTGGTACAGGCCCCCTACGAGCAGTACTTC.

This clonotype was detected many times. In nucleotides, the CDR3 is TGTGCCAGCAGCCAAGATTTGGCAGCTAACTATGGCTACACCTTC. This codes for CASSQDLAANYGYTF. The gene calls are TRBV4-2 and TRBJ1-2; no definite D call. Germline CDR1 and CDR2: LGHNA and YNFKEQ. The CDR3 totals 15 residues. The germline V and J ends were trimmed by 0 bases and 0 bases, with 8 bases remaining between them.

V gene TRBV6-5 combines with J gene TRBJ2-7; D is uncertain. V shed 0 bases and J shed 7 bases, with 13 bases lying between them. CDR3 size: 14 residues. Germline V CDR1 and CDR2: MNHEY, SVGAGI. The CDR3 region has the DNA TGTGCCAGCAGTTACTCAAGACTTGCCTCGGAGCAGTACTTC. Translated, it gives CASSYSRLASEQYF.

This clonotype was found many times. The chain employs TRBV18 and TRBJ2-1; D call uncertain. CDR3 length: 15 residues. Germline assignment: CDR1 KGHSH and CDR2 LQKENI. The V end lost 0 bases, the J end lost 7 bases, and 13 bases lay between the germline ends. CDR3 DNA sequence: TGTGCCAGCTCACCACCGGGGAATGCTAAGAATGAGCAGTTCTTC. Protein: CASSPPGNAKNEQFF.

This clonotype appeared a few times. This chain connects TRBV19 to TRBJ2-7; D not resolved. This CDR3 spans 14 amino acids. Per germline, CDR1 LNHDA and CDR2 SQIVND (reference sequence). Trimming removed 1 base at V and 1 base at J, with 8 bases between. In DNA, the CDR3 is TGTGCCAGTAGTATAGTAGGCCCTTCCTACGAGCAGTACTTC. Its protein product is CASSIVGPSYEQYF.

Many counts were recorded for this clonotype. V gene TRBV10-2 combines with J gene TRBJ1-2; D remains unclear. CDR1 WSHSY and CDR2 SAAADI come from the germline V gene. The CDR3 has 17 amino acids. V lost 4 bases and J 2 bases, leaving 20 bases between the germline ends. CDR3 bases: TGCGCCAGCAGTGTTAACGGCCAGTTGACTCCGAACTATGGCTACACCTTC. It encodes CASSVNGQLTPNYGYTF.

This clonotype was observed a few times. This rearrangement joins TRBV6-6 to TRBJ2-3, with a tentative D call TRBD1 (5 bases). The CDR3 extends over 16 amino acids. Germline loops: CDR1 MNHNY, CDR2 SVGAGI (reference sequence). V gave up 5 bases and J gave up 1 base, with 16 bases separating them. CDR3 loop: CASSRPRAGRTDTQYF. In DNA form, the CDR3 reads TGTGCCAGCAGTCGTCCCAGGGCAGGCCGCACAGATACGCAGTATTTT.

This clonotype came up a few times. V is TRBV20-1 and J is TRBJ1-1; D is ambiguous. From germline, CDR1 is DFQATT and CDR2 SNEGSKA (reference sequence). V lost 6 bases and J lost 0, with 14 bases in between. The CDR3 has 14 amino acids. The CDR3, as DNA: TGCAGTGCCAGACGGACGCTTATGAACACTGAAGCTTTCTTT. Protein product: CSARRTLMNTEAFF.

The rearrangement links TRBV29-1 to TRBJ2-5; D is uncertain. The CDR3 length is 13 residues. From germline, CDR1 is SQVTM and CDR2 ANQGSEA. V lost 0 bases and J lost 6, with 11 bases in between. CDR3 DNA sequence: TGCAGCGTTGAAGAAGGACCTCGGAAGACCCAGTACTTC. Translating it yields CSVEEGPRKTQYF.

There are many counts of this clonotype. The CDR3 bases are TGTGCCAGCAGCGTAGAGAGCACTGAAGCTTTCTTT. Protein: CASSVESTEAFF. The V and J genes are TRBV11-1 and TRBJ1-1, with D unresolved. From germline, CDR1 is SGHAT and CDR2 FQDESV (reference sequence). With 5 bases removed from V and 4 bases from J, the gap between germline ends came to 8 bases. The length of the CDR3 is 12 residues.

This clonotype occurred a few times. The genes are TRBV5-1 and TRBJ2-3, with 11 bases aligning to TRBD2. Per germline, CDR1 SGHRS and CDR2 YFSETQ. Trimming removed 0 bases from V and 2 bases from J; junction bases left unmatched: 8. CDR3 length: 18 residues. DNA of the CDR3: TGCGCCAGCAGCTTGGCTCTGACTAGCGGGGAAGACACAGATACGCAGTATTTT. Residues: CASSLALTSGEDTDTQYF.